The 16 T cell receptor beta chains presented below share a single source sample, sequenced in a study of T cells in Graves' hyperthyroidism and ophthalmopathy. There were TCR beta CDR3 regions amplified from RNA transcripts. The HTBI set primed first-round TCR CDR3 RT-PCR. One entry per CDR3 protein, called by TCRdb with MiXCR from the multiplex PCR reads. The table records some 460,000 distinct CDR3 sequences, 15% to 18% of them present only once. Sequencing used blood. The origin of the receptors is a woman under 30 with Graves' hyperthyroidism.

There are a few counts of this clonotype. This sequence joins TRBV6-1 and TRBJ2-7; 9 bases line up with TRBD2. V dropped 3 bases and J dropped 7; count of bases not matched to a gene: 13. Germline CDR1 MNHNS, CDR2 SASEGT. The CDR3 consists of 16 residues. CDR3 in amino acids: CASSETSGGSFGEQYF. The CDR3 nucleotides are TGTGCCAGCAGTGAGACTAGCGGAGGCTCTTTTGGGGAGCAGTACTTC.

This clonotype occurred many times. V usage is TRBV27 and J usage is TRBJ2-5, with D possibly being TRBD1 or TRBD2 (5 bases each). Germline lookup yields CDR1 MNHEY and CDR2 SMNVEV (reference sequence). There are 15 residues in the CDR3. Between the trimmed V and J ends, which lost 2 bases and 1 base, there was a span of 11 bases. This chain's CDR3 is CASSLGTGIQETQYF. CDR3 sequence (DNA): TGTGCCAGCAGTTTAGGGACCGGGATCCAAGAGACCCAGTACTTC.

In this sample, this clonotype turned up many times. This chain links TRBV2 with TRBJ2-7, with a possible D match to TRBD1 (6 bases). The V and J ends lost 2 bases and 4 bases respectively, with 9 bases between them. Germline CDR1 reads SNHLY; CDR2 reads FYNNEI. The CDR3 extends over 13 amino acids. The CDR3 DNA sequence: TGTGCCAGCAGTGAACTCAGGGGTTACGAGCAGTACTTC. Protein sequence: CASSELRGYEQYF.

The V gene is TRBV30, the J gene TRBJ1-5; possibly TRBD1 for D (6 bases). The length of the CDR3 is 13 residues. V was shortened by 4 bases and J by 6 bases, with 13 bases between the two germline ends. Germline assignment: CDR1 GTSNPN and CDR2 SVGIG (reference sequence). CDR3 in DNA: TGTGCCTGGAAACAGGGAGGGAGTCAGCCCCAGCATTTT. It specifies CAWKQGGSQPQHF.

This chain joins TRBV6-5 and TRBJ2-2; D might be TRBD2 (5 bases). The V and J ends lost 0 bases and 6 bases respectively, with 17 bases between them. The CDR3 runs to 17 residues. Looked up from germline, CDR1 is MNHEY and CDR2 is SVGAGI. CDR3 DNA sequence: TGTGCCAGCAGTTACTCAAGGGTAGCGAGATGGGCCGGGGAGCTGTTTTTT. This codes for CASSYSRVARWAGELFF.

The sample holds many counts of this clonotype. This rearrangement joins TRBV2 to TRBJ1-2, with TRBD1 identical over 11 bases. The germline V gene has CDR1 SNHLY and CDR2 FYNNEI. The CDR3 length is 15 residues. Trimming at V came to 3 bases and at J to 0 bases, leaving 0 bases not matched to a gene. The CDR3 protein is CASSEDRGPNYGYTF. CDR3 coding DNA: TGTGCCAGCAGTGAGGACAGGGGGCCTAACTATGGCTACACCTTC.

As DNA, the CDR3 is TGTGCCAGCAGCCGGGACCGCTTCACCTCTGGAAACACCATATATTTT. Its translation is CASSRDRFTSGNTIYF. The V gene is TRBV28, the J gene TRBJ1-3; D is perhaps TRBD1 (5 bases). CDR3 length: 16 residues. V lost 6 bases to trimming and J lost 0 bases, with 15 bases between them. CDR1 is MDHEN, CDR2 SYDVKM, per germline.

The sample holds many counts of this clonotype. The CDR3 sequence is CASSRHDLAGELFF. For the CDR3, the DNA is TGTGCCAGCAGCCGCCATGACTTGGCCGGGGAGCTGTTTTTT. This chain uses TRBV28 with TRBJ2-2; D is unclear. The CDR3 sequence is 14 residues long. Germline V gives CDR1 MDHEN, CDR2 SYDVKM. With 6 bases removed from V and 6 bases from J, the gap between germline ends came to 14 bases.

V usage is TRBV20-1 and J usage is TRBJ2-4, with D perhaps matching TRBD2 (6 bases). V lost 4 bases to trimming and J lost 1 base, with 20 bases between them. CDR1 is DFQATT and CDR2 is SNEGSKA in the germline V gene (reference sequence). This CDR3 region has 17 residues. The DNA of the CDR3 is TGCAGTGCTACCCCCTTTAGCGGTCCCTCTGCCAAAAACATTCAGTACTTC. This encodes CSATPFSGPSAKNIQYF.

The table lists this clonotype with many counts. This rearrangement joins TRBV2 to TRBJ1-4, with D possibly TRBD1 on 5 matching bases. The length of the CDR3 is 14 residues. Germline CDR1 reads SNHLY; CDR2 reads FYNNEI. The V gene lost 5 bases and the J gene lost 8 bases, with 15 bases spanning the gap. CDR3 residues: CASSKRTLEEKLFF. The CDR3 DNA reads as TGTGCCAGCAGTAAGAGGACACTAGAAGAAAAACTGTTTTTT.

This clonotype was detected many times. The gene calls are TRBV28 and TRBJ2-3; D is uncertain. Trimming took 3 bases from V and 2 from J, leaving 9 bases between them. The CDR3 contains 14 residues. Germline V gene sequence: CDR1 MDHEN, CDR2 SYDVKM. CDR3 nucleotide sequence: TGTGCCAGCAGTTTGGGTACCTACACAGATACGCAGTATTTT. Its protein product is CASSLGTYTDTQYF.

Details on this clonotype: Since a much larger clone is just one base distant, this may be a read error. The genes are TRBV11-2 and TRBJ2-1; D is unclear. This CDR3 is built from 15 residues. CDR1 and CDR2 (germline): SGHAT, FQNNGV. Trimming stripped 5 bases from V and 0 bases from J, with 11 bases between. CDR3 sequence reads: CASSGRVLSYNEQFF. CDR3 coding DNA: TGTGCCAGCAGCGGCAGAGTCCTCTCCTACAATGAGCAGTTCTTC.

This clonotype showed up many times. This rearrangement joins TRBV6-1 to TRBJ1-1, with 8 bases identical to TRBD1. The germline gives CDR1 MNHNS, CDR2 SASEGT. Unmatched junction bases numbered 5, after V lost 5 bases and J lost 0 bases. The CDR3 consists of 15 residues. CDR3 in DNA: TGTGCCAGCAGTTACAGGGGGACTATGAACACTGAAGCTTTCTTT. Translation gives CASSYRGTMNTEAFF.

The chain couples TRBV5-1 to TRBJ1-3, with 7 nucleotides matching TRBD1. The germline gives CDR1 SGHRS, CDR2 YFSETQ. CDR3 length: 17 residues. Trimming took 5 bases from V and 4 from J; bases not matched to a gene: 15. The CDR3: CASRSRFGQGDGNTIYF. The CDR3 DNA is TGCGCCAGCAGATCCCGGTTCGGTCAGGGGGACGGAAACACCATATATTTT.

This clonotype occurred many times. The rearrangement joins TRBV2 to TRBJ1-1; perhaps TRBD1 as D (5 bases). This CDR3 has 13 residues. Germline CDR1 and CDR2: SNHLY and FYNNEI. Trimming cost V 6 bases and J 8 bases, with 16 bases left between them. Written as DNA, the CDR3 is TGTGCCAGCAGGAGGATTCGGGACGGAGAAGCTTTCTTT. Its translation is CASRRIRDGEAFF.

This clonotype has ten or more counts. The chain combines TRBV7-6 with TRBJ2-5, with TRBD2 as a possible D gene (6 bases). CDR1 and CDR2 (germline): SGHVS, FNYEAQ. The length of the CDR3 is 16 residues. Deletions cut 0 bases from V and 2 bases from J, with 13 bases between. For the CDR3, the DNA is TGTGCCAGCAGCTTAGCGAAGGCTAGCGCTCAAGAGACCCAGTACTTC. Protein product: CASSLAKASAQETQYF.